The sequence of this T cell receptor (beta chain) was determined in a study of cytomegalovirus exposure and HLA in healthy donors. Findings and caveats of the study: More clonal expansion characterized HLA-associated TCR beta chains than equally common others in a later analysis. Being productive about 90% or about 30% of the time was typical of most TCR beta V segments in an earlier analysis.

Remarks on this clone: Its target is unknown.

The primer mix had 60 Vbeta and 13 Jbeta primers. The repertoire was sequenced with immunoSEQ multiplex PCR; TCRdb's copy has only in-frame clones and lacks some. This table has 150,000 to 200,000 clones, roughly 80% appearing once. The CDR3 consists of 11 residues. The germline V gene encodes CDR1 DFQATT and CDR2 SNEGSKA (reference sequence). The ends were cut back, 8 bases at V and 7 bases at J, with 14 bases in the middle. This clonotype was sampled from a girl under 18 in good health and CMV-seropositive. Sequenced material: PBMCs. V is TRBV20-1 and J is TRBJ2-5; possible D gene TRBD2, 6 bases. CDR3 loop: CSSYRRGTQYF. As DNA, the CDR3 is TGCAGTTCCTATCGGAGGGGGACCCAGTACTTC.